This passage covers 26 T cell receptor beta chains from one sample sequenced in a study of shared clonotypes between healthy human individuals. Profiled with immunoSEQ multiplex PCR; TCRdb holds only in-frame clones, not every one. Of approximately 1,500,000 clones listed, 96% are singletons. The sample taken for sequencing was naive CD4+ T cells sorted from blood. Described subset: CD45RA+ positively selected. All receptors come from a man aged 25 to 40 in good health.

The CDR3 region has the DNA TGTGCCAGCAGCCGAAGCTTGACTGAAGCTTTCTTT. It is translated as CASSRSLTEAFF. The chain recombines TRBV7-9 with TRBJ1-1; D is undetermined. The CDR3 contains 12 residues. V was clipped by 5 bases and J by 5 bases, with 9 bases between them. Germline V gives CDR1 SEHNR, CDR2 FQNEAQ (reference sequence).

On this clone: The sample carries other DNA sequences with the same CDR3. The rearrangement joins TRBV19 to TRBJ2-5; perhaps TRBD1 as D (6 bases). From germline, CDR1 is LNHDA and CDR2 SQIVND (reference sequence). Trimming stripped 2 bases from V and 1 base from J, with 8 bases between. The CDR3 runs to 14 residues. CDR3 protein: CASSISRGQETQYF. As DNA, the CDR3 is TGTGCCAGTAGTATAAGCAGGGGCCAAGAGACCCAGTACTTC.

The chain recombines TRBV2 with TRBJ2-1; the D gene is possibly TRBD2 (6 bases). Germline lookup yields CDR1 SNHLY and CDR2 FYNNEI. V shed 4 bases and J shed 4 bases, with 11 bases lying between them. The CDR3 contains 14 residues. The CDR3 spells CASSGTTRYNEQFF. The CDR3 DNA reads TGTGCCAGCAGTGGGACTACCAGATACAATGAGCAGTTCTTC.

The V call is TRBV19, the J call TRBJ1-1, with D possibly TRBD1 on 6 matching bases. Trimming stripped 8 bases from V and 3 bases from J, with 13 bases between. CDR3 length: 13 residues. Per germline, CDR1 LNHDA and CDR2 SQIVND (reference sequence). CDR3 region: CASWRGADTEAFF. CDR3 DNA sequence: TGTGCCAGTTGGCGGGGGGCGGACACTGAAGCTTTCTTT.

J is TRBJ2-7 and V is TRBV6-5, with TRBD1 identical over 7 bases. The germline CDR1 and CDR2 sequences are MNHEY and SVGAGI. The trim removed 7 bases at V and 2 bases at J, leaving 8 bases unmatched. The CDR3 totals 14 residues. The CDR3 loop reads CASNSGTDTYEQYF. CDR3 coding DNA: TGTGCCAGCAATTCAGGGACAGACACCTACGAGCAGTACTTC.

The chain couples TRBV6-1 to TRBJ2-3; no definite D call. There are 16 residues in the CDR3. Looked up from germline, CDR1 is MNHNS and CDR2 is SASEGT. The germline V and J ends were trimmed by 2 bases and 3 bases, with 15 bases remaining between them. CDR3 region: CASSEFGDLVTDTQYF. DNA of the CDR3: TGTGCCAGCAGTGAATTCGGAGACCTCGTAACAGATACGCAGTATTTT.

V and J are TRBV18 and TRBJ2-7, with D tentatively TRBD1 (6 bases). From germline, CDR1 is KGHSH and CDR2 LQKENI. CDR3 length: 13 residues. The ends were cut back, 6 bases at V and 1 base at J, with 10 bases in the middle. The CDR3 DNA is TGTGCCAGCTCCCTCACAGGGTCCTACGAGCAGTACTTC. Translating it yields CASSLTGSYEQYF.

CDR3 nucleotide sequence: TGTGCCAGCAGCTTAAGGGGAGGGCCAATTGAGCAGTTCTTC. This codes for CASSLRGGPIEQFF. The chain is built from TRBV7-2 and TRBJ2-1; TRBD2 matches at 7 bases. The CDR3 totals 14 residues. Germline V gene lookup returns CDR1 SGHTA and CDR2 FQGNSA. V was clipped by 2 bases and J by 9 bases; unmatched bases: 7.

V and J are TRBV19 and TRBJ2-1; the match to TRBD2 covers 10 bases. CDR1 and CDR2 from the germline V gene are LNHDA and SQIVND (reference sequence). The CDR3 extends over 14 amino acids. V lost 6 bases and J lost 10; bases outside the gene matches: 9. The CDR3 is CASRGTSELLEQFF. CDR3 nucleotide sequence: TGTGCCAGTAGGGGGACTAGCGAGCTCTTGGAGCAGTTCTTC. The entire variable domain, with the rest obtained from reference TRBV19 and TRBJ2-1, is as follows: DGGITQSPKYLFRKEGQNVTLSCEQNLNHDAMYWYRQDPGQGLRLIYYSQIVNDFQKGDIAEGYSVSREKKESFPLTVTSAQKNPTAFYLCASRGTSELLEQFFGPGTRLTVL.

This rearrangement joins TRBV5-1 to TRBJ2-2, with D possibly matching TRBD1 (6 bases). The germline V gene encodes CDR1 SGHRS and CDR2 YFSETQ. The CDR3 loop spans 15 amino acids. V dropped 4 bases and J dropped 6 bases, with 16 bases sitting between them. CDR3 sequence (DNA): TGCGCCAGCAGCCCCTACGGGACACCGCCCGGGGAGCTGTTTTTT. Protein product: CASSPYGTPPGELFF.

The chain joins TRBV7-9 to TRBJ2-7; 9 nucleotides line up with TRBD1. The CDR3 is 16 amino acids. Germline V lookup: CDR1 SEHNR, CDR2 FQNEAQ (reference sequence). J lost 9 bases, V lost 5 bases, and 17 bases had no gene match. The CDR3 is CASSPRTGEYSRSQYF. CDR3 nucleotides: TGTGCCAGCAGCCCTCGGACAGGGGAATATAGCCGTTCGCAGTACTTC.

This clone was seen a single time. This chain connects TRBV6-5 to TRBJ2-1; perhaps D is TRBD1 or TRBD2 (6 bases each). This CDR3 is 14 amino acids long. V was pared by 2 bases and J by 10 bases, with 15 bases between. Germline CDR1 MNHEY, CDR2 SVGAGI. CDR3 nucleotides: TGTGCCAGCAGTTACAACCCCGGGGGCGGCGAGCAGTTCTTC. It translates to CASSYNPGGGEQFF.

This sequence joins TRBV5-8 and TRBJ2-2, with a possible D match to TRBD1 (6 bases). The CDR3 runs 18 residues. Looked up from germline, CDR1 is SGHTS and CDR2 is YDEGEE. V shed 2 bases and J shed 0 bases, with 17 bases lying between them. The CDR3 is CASSLFQGIYSNTGELFF. In nucleotides, the CDR3 is TGTGCCAGCAGCTTATTTCAGGGGATCTATTCGAACACCGGGGAGCTGTTTTTT.

This clone was detected once. The V and J genes are TRBV15 and TRBJ2-7, with D maybe TRBD2 (5 bases). Germline values: CDR1 LNHNV, CDR2 YYDKDF (reference sequence). V was cut by 3 bases and J by 5 bases, with 14 bases left in between. The CDR3 runs 14 residues. The CDR3 loop reads CATSSWLAADEQYF. The CDR3 DNA reads TGTGCCACCAGCAGCTGGCTAGCAGCGGACGAGCAGTACTTC.

Comment on this clone: In the same sample, other DNA sequences code for this CDR3. This chain connects TRBV19 to TRBJ2-7, with 8 bases that match TRBD1. The CDR3 is made up of 14 amino acids. CDR1 is LNHDA, CDR2 SQIVND, per germline (reference sequence). The ends lost 4 bases at V and 0 bases at J; junction bases unmatched: 2. The CDR3: CASSRTGSSYEQYF. The CDR3 coding sequence is TGTGCCAGTAGTAGGACAGGGAGCTCCTACGAGCAGTACTTC.

This chain joins TRBV25-1 and TRBJ2-1; 9 bases map to TRBD1. This CDR3 has 15 amino acids. V shed 4 bases, J shed 7 bases, and the junction held 8 bases outside the gene matches. Germline loops: CDR1 MGHDK, CDR2 SYGVNS. CDR3 DNA: TGTGCCAGCAGTGCCGCGGGGACAGGGAAGAATGAGCAGTTCTTC. The encoded protein is CASSAAGTGKNEQFF.

V is TRBV5-5 and J is TRBJ2-7; D not resolved. CDR1 SGHKS and CDR2 YYEKEE come from the germline V gene (reference sequence). CDR3 size: 14 residues. Trimming shortened V by 3 bases and J by 6 bases, and 16 bases separated the two germline ends. CDR3 loop: CASSSRQVLGEQYF. The CDR3 region has the DNA TGTGCCAGCAGCTCACGTCAAGTGTTGGGCGAGCAGTACTTC.

Concerning this clone: The same CDR3 arises from other DNA sequences in this sample as well. The rearrangement uses TRBV2 and TRBJ1-5; 8 bases map to TRBD1. The germline gives CDR1 SNHLY, CDR2 FYNNEI. Trimming cost V 3 bases and J 5 bases; bases outside gene matches: 3. The CDR3 length is 14 residues. The CDR3 loop reads CASSEQGADQPQHF. The CDR3 DNA reads TGTGCCAGCAGTGAGCAGGGGGCTGATCAGCCCCAGCATTTT.

The J gene is TRBJ2-7, the V gene TRBV28; D is uncertain. This CDR3 is built from 13 residues. Germline-derived CDR1 and CDR2 are MDHEN and SYDVKM. V lost 10 bases and J lost 0, with 13 bases in between. The CDR3 loop is CATSRGSSYEQYF. The CDR3 bases are TGTGCCACCAGCCGCGGCAGCTCCTACGAGCAGTACTTC.

The CDR3 protein is CASSLSSDILYEQYF. The CDR3 DNA reads as TGCGCCAGCAGCTTGTCTTCGGATATACTATACGAGCAGTACTTC. The V call is TRBV5-1, the J call TRBJ2-7; D is unclear. The V end was cut by 1 base, the J end by 4 bases, with 15 bases between. CDR1 and CDR2 from the germline V gene are SGHRS and YFSETQ. This CDR3 is 15 amino acids long.

The chain combines TRBV6-1 with TRBJ2-5; D unresolved. The ends were cut back, 6 bases at V and 4 bases at J, with 15 bases in the middle. The length of the CDR3 is 14 residues. Germline V gene sequence: CDR1 MNHNS, CDR2 SASEGT. In DNA form, the CDR3 reads TGTGCCAGCAGCGCCTTGGCGGCTAGAGAGACCCAGTACTTC. It specifies CASSALAARETQYF.

The chain employs TRBV27 and TRBJ1-1, with a weak D call TRBD1 (5 bases). The CDR3 sequence is 13 residues long. V lost 2 bases and J lost 9, with 13 bases in between. The germline V gene has CDR1 MNHEY and CDR2 SMNVEV (reference sequence). CDR3 DNA: TGTGCCAGCAGTTTAAAGCCGGGGGTAAAAGCTTTCTTT. Translated: CASSLKPGVKAFF.

This sequence joins TRBV5-4 and TRBJ2-5; D ambiguous. CDR3 length equals 15 residues. Per germline, CDR1 SGHNT and CDR2 YYREEE (reference sequence). The V end lost 4 bases, the J end lost 2 bases, and 15 bases lay between the germline ends. CDR3 region: CASSTKIRAQETQYF. The DNA for the CDR3 is TGTGCCAGCAGCACCAAGATTCGGGCGCAAGAGACCCAGTACTTC.

This chain connects TRBV6-4 to TRBJ1-5; 9 bases align to TRBD1. V shed 3 bases and J 4 bases; nucleotides not matched to a gene: 7. This CDR3 contains 16 residues. CDR1 MRHNA and CDR2 SNTAGT come from the germline V gene. The DNA of the CDR3 is TGTGCCAGCAGTGATCACGCGGGACAGGGAAATCAGCCCCAGCATTTT. This codes for CASSDHAGQGNQPQHF.

The CDR3 DNA reads TGTGCCAGCAGTTTAATCAGTCCAGGGGGCTCAAGAAACACCATATATTTT. This translates into CASSLISPGGSRNTIYF. V gene TRBV27 combines with J gene TRBJ1-3; TRBD1 matches at 8 bases. The CDR3 runs to 17 residues. Trimming at V came to 2 bases and at J to 5 bases, leaving 11 bases not matched to a gene. From germline, CDR1 is MNHEY and CDR2 SMNVEV (reference sequence).

The V call is TRBV28, the J call TRBJ1-5, with no clear D. Per the germline V gene, CDR1 is MDHEN and CDR2 is SYDVKM. V lost 8 bases, J lost 0 bases, and 11 bases lay in between. This CDR3 is built from 14 residues. The CDR3 bases are TGTGCCAGCGCGGGCCAGAATAGCAATCAGCCCCAGCATTTT. Its protein product is CASAGQNSNQPQHF. Using reference TRBV28 and TRBJ1-5 for the parts outside the CDR3, the full variable domain is DVKVTQSSRYLVKRTGEKVFLECVQDMDHENMFWYRQDPGLGLRLIYFSYDVKMKEKGDIPEGYSVSREKKERFSLILESASTNQTSMYLCASAGQNSNQPQHFGDGTRLSIL.